The 22 T cell receptor beta chains below all came from one sample that was sequenced in a study of blood T cell repertoires in COVID-19. Here immunoSEQ multiplex PCR was the method, and the copy in TCRdb shows in-frame clones only, minus some. The sample records hundreds of thousands of clones, over 75% being singletons. The material sequenced was peripheral blood. Every receptor here comes from a human donor in a cohort sampled during active COVID-19.

The chain recombines TRBV5-1 with TRBJ2-1, with D possibly being TRBD2 (6 bases). V was shortened by 1 base and J by 4 bases, with 12 bases between the two germline ends. The CDR3 length is 15 residues. In germline, CDR1 is SGHRS, CDR2 YFSETQ. The CDR3 reads CASSLMEGRYNEQFF. CDR3 sequence (DNA): TGCGCCAGCAGCTTGATGGAGGGTAGGTACAATGAGCAGTTCTTC.

The rearrangement links TRBV4-2 to TRBJ2-5; 7 positions agree with TRBD2. The germline V gene has CDR1 LGHNA and CDR2 YNFKEQ. This CDR3 contains 16 residues. V shed 0 bases, J shed 7 bases, and the junction held 11 bases outside the gene matches. The CDR3 sequence: CASSQDFTGRMTTQYF. The CDR3 DNA reads as TGTGCCAGCAGCCAAGATTTCACCGGGAGGATGACGACCCAGTACTTC.

This chain connects TRBV29-1 to TRBJ1-4; 9 nucleotides match TRBD1. Unmatched junction bases numbered 7, after V lost 6 bases and J lost 8 bases. This CDR3 spans 13 amino acids. Germline CDR1 reads SQVTM; CDR2 reads ANQGSEA. The CDR3 here is CSVPGTGFEKLFF. CDR3 in DNA: TGCAGCGTGCCCGGGACAGGGTTCGAAAAACTGTTTTTT.

The J gene is TRBJ1-5, the V gene TRBV27; weak D call: TRBD1 (6 bases). The CDR3 sequence is 14 residues long. Germline values: CDR1 MNHEY, CDR2 SMNVEV (reference sequence). The V end lost 3 bases, the J end lost 4 bases, and 10 bases lay between the germline ends. The CDR3 nucleotides are TGTGCCAGCAGTTTGGGGACACCGAATCAGCCCCAGCATTTT. Translation gives CASSLGTPNQPQHF.

This clone has more than one count but fewer than ten. The chain carries TRBV12-3 or TRBV12-4 and TRBJ2-1; maybe TRBD2 (6 bases). This CDR3 spans 12 amino acids. Trimming removed 8 bases from V and 8 bases from J, with 13 bases in between. In DNA form, the CDR3 reads TGTGCCAGCGTTTCGATAGCGGATGAGCAGTTCTTC. It codes for CASVSIADEQFF.

This clone was observed a single time. The rearrangement uses TRBV4-1 and TRBJ1-2; no clear D. Germline-derived CDR1 and CDR2 are MGHRA and YSYEKL. V lost 0 bases, J lost 4 bases, and 18 bases lay in between. The CDR3 is 17 residues long. The chain's CDR3 is CASSQELSGTPGYGYTF. The CDR3 DNA reads TGCGCCAGCAGCCAAGAGCTCTCAGGAACCCCAGGCTATGGCTACACCTTC.

This clone was detected once. This chain joins TRBV5-5 and TRBJ2-7, with D perhaps matching TRBD1 (6 bases). Germline V gene sequence: CDR1 SGHKS, CDR2 YYEKEE (reference sequence). CDR3 length equals 14 residues. The ends were cut back, 0 bases at V and 2 bases at J, with 9 bases in the middle. CDR3 sequence (DNA): TGTGCCAGCAGCTTGGAGCCAGGGGCCTACGAGCAGTACTTC. Translating gives CASSLEPGAYEQYF.

The chain links TRBV7-9 to TRBJ2-1, with TRBD1 matching 9 bases. From germline, CDR1 is SEHNR and CDR2 FQNEAQ (reference sequence). The CDR3 covers 17 residues. V lost 6 bases and J lost 7; bases outside the gene matches: 16. CDR3 loop: CASSRIVGQGVRNEQFF. The DNA for the CDR3 is TGTGCCAGCAGTCGGATAGTGGGACAGGGTGTAAGGAATGAGCAGTTCTTC.

This clone was counted between two and nine times. This chain connects TRBV30 to TRBJ2-7, with D maybe TRBD2 (6 bases). The CDR3 spans 18 residues. V lost 4 bases and J lost 0, with 25 bases in between. The V gene's germline CDR1 is GTSNPN and CDR2 SVGIG (reference sequence). CDR3 DNA sequence: TGTGCCTGGACCCCCAGGAGGGGAGTTATTCTTAGCTCCTACGAGCAGTACTTC. The encoded protein is CAWTPRRGVILSSYEQYF.

The J gene is TRBJ1-1, the V gene TRBV6-5; 9 bases match TRBD1. The CDR3 loop spans 14 amino acids. J was trimmed by 6 bases and V by 7 bases; bases with no gene match: 9. Germline V gene sequence: CDR1 MNHEY, CDR2 SVGAGI. The CDR3 nucleotides are TGTGCCAGCACGAATAACAGGGGGCTGGCTGAAGCTTTCTTT. Protein product: CASTNNRGLAEAFF.

The chain recombines TRBV24-1 with TRBJ1-1, with 7 bases fitting TRBD1. The CDR3 is 17 residues long. Germline V gene lookup returns CDR1 KGHDR and CDR2 SFDVKD. V was pared by 0 bases and J by 7 bases, with 13 bases of the junction left unmatched. Here the CDR3 reads CATSDLTMRQGEGEAFF. CDR3 bases: TGTGCCACCAGTGATTTGACAATGAGACAGGGAGAAGGTGAAGCTTTCTTT.

The chain links TRBV30 to TRBJ2-7, with a weak D call TRBD2 (6 bases). The CDR3 totals 13 residues. Per germline, CDR1 GTSNPN and CDR2 SVGIG (reference sequence). Between the trimmed V and J ends, which lost 0 bases and 1 base, there was a span of 7 bases. The CDR3 is CAWSVGLSYEQYF. The DNA for the CDR3 is TGTGCCTGGAGTGTAGGACTATCCTACGAGCAGTACTTC.

This rearrangement joins TRBV5-4 to TRBJ1-1, with D perhaps matching TRBD1 (5 bases). V was clipped by 10 bases and J by 4 bases, with 14 bases between them. The CDR3 sequence is 12 residues long. Germline CDR1 reads SGHNT; CDR2 reads YYREEE (reference sequence). CDR3 amino acids: CAAGGGITEAFF. The CDR3 DNA reads as TGTGCCGCTGGGGGGGGGATCACTGAAGCTTTCTTT.

This clone was seen only once. The V gene is TRBV5-5, the J gene TRBJ2-7; TRBD1 matches at 9 bases. The CDR3 is 15 amino acids. Trimming cost V 4 bases and J 3 bases; bases outside gene matches: 8. Germline V gene lookup returns CDR1 SGHKS and CDR2 YYEKEE (reference sequence). The CDR3 protein is CASSPPPGQGYEQYF. The CDR3 DNA follows: TGTGCCAGCAGCCCCCCCCCGGGACAGGGCTACGAGCAGTACTTC.

The chain employs TRBV7-7 and TRBJ2-3, with 12 bases lining up with TRBD2. CDR3 size: 18 residues. CDR1 is SSHAT, CDR2 FNYEAQ, per germline (reference sequence). Trimming at V came to 0 bases and at J to 5 bases, leaving 9 bases not matched to a gene. In nucleotides, the CDR3 is TGTGCCAGCAGCTTAGCGCCTCGGCTAGCGGGGGGGCTAGATACGCAGTATTTT. It yields the protein CASSLAPRLAGGLDTQYF.

This clone was counted between two and nine times. The chain has TRBV7-3 and TRBJ1-1; D ambiguous. CDR1 is SGHTA, CDR2 FQGTGA, per germline. This CDR3 is 13 amino acids long. Deletions cut 1 base from V and 11 bases from J, with 14 bases between. CDR3 bases: TGTGCCAGCAGCTTAATTAAGGCAGGCGAGGCTTTCTTT. Translated: CASSLIKAGEAFF.

The chain recombines TRBV24-1 with TRBJ2-1; 9 bases line up with TRBD2. Germline V gives CDR1 KGHDR, CDR2 SFDVKD. Unmatched junction bases numbered 5, after V lost 5 bases and J lost 7 bases. The CDR3 consists of 14 residues. CDR3: CATSGLAGANEQFF. In DNA form, the CDR3 reads TGTGCCACCAGTGGGTTAGCGGGGGCTAATGAGCAGTTCTTC.

CDR3 DNA sequence: TGTGCCAGCAGCCGTGCGAGGAGTTTGGTGGGTCCTTCCTACACCTTC. It specifies CASSRARSLVGPSYTF. The J gene is TRBJ1-2, the V gene TRBV3-1 (or the pseudogene TRBV3-2); D unclear. Trimming removed 4 bases at V and 10 bases at J, with 25 bases between. The germline V gene has CDR1 LGHDT and CDR2 YNNKEL (reference sequence). There are 16 residues in the CDR3.

This chain connects TRBV5-1 to TRBJ2-7; D remains ambiguous. CDR1 is SGHRS and CDR2 is YFSETQ in the germline V gene. Trimming left V 0 bases short and J 4 bases short, with 11 bases between. The CDR3 contains 14 residues. As DNA, the CDR3 is TGCGCCAGCAGCTTGGTTGGTAGAGTTTACGAGCAGTACTTC. This gives the protein CASSLVGRVYEQYF. The whole variable domain, filled in from reference TRBV5-1 and TRBJ2-7, reads KAGVTQTPRYLIKTRGQQVTLSCSPISGHRSVSWYQQTPGQGLQFLFEYFSETQRNKGNFPGRFSGRQFSNSRSEMNVSTLELGDSALYLCASSLVGRVYEQYFGPGTRLTVT.

The chain combines TRBV25-1 with TRBJ1-1, with D hard to call. The V and J ends lost 4 bases and 4 bases respectively, with 10 bases between them. This CDR3 spans 13 amino acids. Germline CDR1 and CDR2: MGHDK and SYGVNS. DNA for the CDR3: TGTGCCAGCAGTGTCAAGGCAGGCACTGAAGCTTTCTTT. Its protein product is CASSVKAGTEAFF.

The rearrangement uses TRBV9 and TRBJ2-1; 9 bases agree with TRBD2. The CDR3 sequence is 16 residues long. CDR1 and CDR2 from the germline V gene are SGDLS and YYNGEE. V lost 0 bases, J lost 8 bases, and 9 bases stayed unmatched. The CDR3 sequence: CASSVGQRGVFYEQFF. The DNA for the CDR3 is TGTGCCAGCAGCGTAGGCCAGCGGGGGGTGTTCTATGAGCAGTTCTTC.

This clone has more than one count but fewer than ten. The V call is TRBV11-2, the J call TRBJ2-3; TRBD1 matches 9 bases. This CDR3 is 16 amino acids long. With 4 bases clipped from V and 2 bases from J, the junction kept 7 bases outside the gene matches. The germline V gene encodes CDR1 SGHAT and CDR2 FQNNGV. In DNA, the CDR3 is TGTGCCAGCAGCTCCATAAACAGGGGGCACACAGATACGCAGTATTTT. Its translation is CASSSINRGHTDTQYF.